This T cell receptor (beta chain) was profiled in a study of T cell changes during pregnancy in multiple sclerosis (dated by TCRdb to the late 2010s). Turning to the overall study: The study looked at changes in the T cell repertoire across pregnancy in women with multiple sclerosis.

On this clone itself: Its antigen is unknown. Base qualities are not at hand, and no much larger clone is one base apart.

To prepare the library, the immunoSEQ multiplex PCR assay was applied. The table was pulled from immuneACCESS by TCRdb, which kept in-frame rearrangements only. Such tables lose some clones; where checked, under half of the loss comes from unresolved V genes, and the rest has no known cause. Present in this sample are just under 65,000 clones, 91% of which were seen just once. The ten largest clones take up 1% to 1.5% of the sample. CDR1 is given as LNHDA and CDR2 as SQIVND, both from the germline V gene (reference sequence). V is trimmed back by 5 bases and J by 4 bases, and the junction contains 6 bases that no gene match accounts for. From the cysteine up to the phenylalanine, the CDR3 has a length of 14 residues. The kept DNA is CDR3 alone, 42 bases in frame from the first base.

This chain is built from TRBV19 and TRBJ1-2, and 8 junction bases match TRBD1. This TCR derives from a female donor in good health, enrolled as a control in a pregnancy study. The material sequenced was peripheral blood, taken after pregnancy. The DNA is TGTGCCAGTAGTGGACAGGGTGTCGGCTATGGCTACACCTTC. Translation gives CASSGQGVGYGYTF. The reference TRBV19 and TRBJ1-2 proteins fill in what lies around the CDR3, so the full variable domain reads DGGITQSPKYLFRKEGQNVTLSCEQNLNHDAMYWYRQDPGQGLRLIYYSQIVNDFQKGDIAEGYSVSREKKESFPLTVTSAQKNPTAFYLCASSGQGVGYGYTFGSGTRLTVV.